A selection of T cell receptor beta chains follows, all from one sample in a study of T cells after yellow fever vaccination. TCRdb ran MiXCR on the 5' RACE reads and lists one entry per CDR3 protein. This table has 280,000 or so distinct CDR3 sequences, 8.7% appearing once. The specimen was CD4+ T cells sorted from PBMCs, collected 5 days after the yellow fever booster vaccination. The receptor set was obtained from a man younger than 35 who received the YFV17D yellow fever vaccine. Each CDR3 is given with its conserved first and last residue. D genes are given only for firm matches. A clone size is listed for some rows: how often the clone was seen (once, few, many), or a class if it is expanded.

D gene	clone size	V gene	J gene	CDR3 DNA	CDR3 protein
-	many	TRBV12-3/TRBV12-4	TRBJ2-5	TGTGCCAGCAGTTTCGCAGCGTCGGGGACCCAGTACTTC	CASSFAASGTQYF
-	-	TRBV7-9	TRBJ1-1	TGTGCCAGCCAGTGGGGGGGGAACACTGAAGCTTTCTTT	CASQWGGNTEAFF
-	few	TRBV25-1	TRBJ1-1	TGTGCCAGCAGCGAATGGGAGGGGTTGAAGGCTTTCTTT	CASSEWEGLKAFF
-	-	TRBV7-9	TRBJ1-1	TGTGCCAGCAGCCCTCCTTGGGGGTCGAGGACTGAAGCTTTCTTT	CASSPPWGSRTEAFF
-	few	TRBV7-2	TRBJ1-2	TGTGCCAGCAGCTTAGCCAGACGGTACTATGGCTACACCTTC	CASSLARRYYGYTF
-	-	TRBV4-3	TRBJ1-2	TGCGCCAGCAGCCCGCTAGGTGGGGGAACTCTGTATGGCTACACCTTC	CASSPLGGGTLYGYTF
-	few	TRBV20-1	TRBJ1-1	TGCAGTGCCATCGAGGGGGGACTTGAAGCTTTCTTT	CSAIEGGLEAFF
TRBD1	-	TRBV7-2	TRBJ1-4	TGTGCCAGCAGAGCGACAGGGGCTAATGAAAAACTGTTTTTT	CASRATGANEKLFF
-	-	TRBV6-2/TRBV6-3	TRBJ2-5	TGTGCCAGCAGTTACTCAAAGACCCAGTACTTC	CASSYSKTQYF
TRBD1	few	TRBV5-1	TRBJ1-4	TGCGCCAGCAGCTTGGCTGGGACAGGGGAGGAAAAACTGTTTTTT	CASSLAGTGEEKLFF
-	few	TRBV4-3	TRBJ2-1	TGCGCCAGCAGCCAGGGGCGGGCCAATGAGCAGTTCTTC	CASSQGRANEQFF
-	few	TRBV5-1	TRBJ2-5	TGCGCCAGCAGCAATTATGGAGGGGGGCAAGAGACCCAGTACTTC	CASSNYGGGQETQYF
-	few	TRBV28	TRBJ2-5	TGTGCCAGCAGTTTTCTTATCGGTACCCAGTACTTC	CASSFLIGTQYF
-	-	TRBV5-4	TRBJ2-1	TGTGCCAGCAGCTCCCAGGACCGGATTGAGCAGTTCTTC	CASSSQDRIEQFF
-	-	TRBV6-2/TRBV6-3	TRBJ2-7	TGTGCCAGCAGTTACCTCGGAGCGGCCTACGAGCAGTACTTC	CASSYLGAAYEQYF
-	many	TRBV10-3	TRBJ2-2	TGTGCCATCAGTGAGTCGAACACCGGGGAGCTGTTTTTT	CAISESNTGELFF
-	many	TRBV20-1	TRBJ2-3	TGCAGTGCTTCCAGGGGGGGCGACACAGATACGCAGTATTTT	CSASRGGDTDTQYF
-	few	TRBV20-1	TRBJ1-5	TGCAGTGCTAGAGATGTCCAGGGAATCAGTCAGCCCCAGCATTTT	CSARDVQGISQPQHF
-	few	TRBV7-3	TRBJ2-2	TGTGCCAGCAGCATTACCGGCGGGGTAAACACCGGGGAGCTGTTTTTT	CASSITGGVNTGELFF
TRBD2	many	TRBV5-1	TRBJ2-5	TGCGCCAGCAGCTTGTTTCCAGCGGGGGCCGGGGAGACCCAGTACTTC	CASSLFPAGAGETQYF
-	many	TRBV5-1	TRBJ2-5	TGCGCCAGCAGCTTCGCCGGGGAAGAGACCCAGTACTTC	CASSFAGEETQYF
-	few	TRBV19	TRBJ1-1	TGTGCCAGTAGTATAGAGGCACAGCGGAACACTGAAGCTTTCTTT	CASSIEAQRNTEAFF
TRBD2	-	TRBV6-2/TRBV6-3	TRBJ2-5	TGTGCCAGCAGTCCCGGGACTAACCTCCAAGAGACCCAGTACTTC	CASSPGTNLQETQYF
TRBD1	-	TRBV20-1	TRBJ1-1	TGCAGTGCTAGGAGACAGGGGGGGAACACTGAAGCTTTCTTT	CSARRQGGNTEAFF
-	-	TRBV28	TRBJ1-4	TGTGCCAGCAACCTACTCGGAAATGAAAAACTGTTTTTT	CASNLLGNEKLFF
-	-	TRBV12-3/TRBV12-4	TRBJ2-3	TGTGCCAGCAGTTTAGCGGCCAGCACAGATACGCAGTATTTT	CASSLAASTDTQYF
-	many	TRBV7-9	TRBJ1-4	TGTGCCAGCAGCTCCTCTGCACATATCTCCGGGGCTAATGAAAAACTGTTTTTT	CASSSSAHISGANEKLFF
-	few	TRBV20-1	TRBJ1-6	TGCAGTGCTAGGATAGGGGCGAGCAATTCACCCCTCCACTTT	CSARIGASNSPLHF
TRBD1	-	TRBV4-3	TRBJ1-2	TGCGCCAGCAGCCCACGAGACAGGGGGGCCTATGGCTACACCTTC	CASSPRDRGAYGYTF